One and the same sample provided the 4 T cell receptor beta chains below, sequenced in a study of T-cell memory formation after mild COVID-19. TCRdb fed the 5' RACE reads into MiXCR, producing one record per CDR3 protein. Of roughly 190,000 distinct CDR3 sequences in the sample, around 30% were seen once. Sequencing was carried out using PBMCs or a T cell subset sorted from them (not recorded which). Receptors were obtained from an adult woman who had mild COVID-19 (a few samples of this study predate the infection). Cell type and time point are not known.

The rearrangement joins TRBV5-5 to TRBJ2-1; D is ambiguous. Deletions cut 3 bases from V and 7 bases from J, with 8 bases between. Germline V gene lookup returns CDR1 SGHKS and CDR2 YYEKEE (reference sequence). CDR3 length: 12 amino acids. CDR3 residues: CASSSTANEQFF. The CDR3 region has the DNA TGTGCCAGCAGCTCAACAGCGAATGAGCAGTTCTTC.

The genes are TRBV7-2 and TRBJ2-7, with 9 bases matching TRBD2. CDR3 size: 18 residues. The germline V gene has CDR1 SGHTA and CDR2 FQGNSA. V gave up 0 bases and J gave up 0 bases; unmatched junction bases: 9. This chain's CDR3 is CASSLAGAGGPLSYEQYF. Here the CDR3 DNA reads TGTGCCAGCAGCTTAGCTGGAGCGGGGGGTCCCCTCTCCTACGAGCAGTACTTC.

This chain joins TRBV18 and TRBJ2-5; 7 nucleotides agree with TRBD2. Germline CDR1 KGHSH, CDR2 LQKENI. With 3 bases clipped from V and 2 bases from J, the junction kept 6 bases outside the gene matches. The CDR3 covers 15 residues. CDR3 amino acids: CASSPLSGAQETQYF. CDR3 nucleotides: TGTGCCAGCTCACCCTTAAGCGGGGCACAAGAGACCCAGTACTTC.

The J gene is TRBJ2-7, the V gene TRBV19, with 7 nucleotides matching TRBD2. Trimming removed 8 bases from V and 3 bases from J; junction bases left unmatched: 7. Germline-derived CDR1 and CDR2 are LNHDA and SQIVND (reference sequence). CDR3 size: 13 residues. The CDR3 DNA is TGTGCCAGTGGGGGGGGAGGCCGCTACGAGCAGTACTTC. The encoded protein is CASGGGGRYEQYF.